The 25 T cell receptor beta chains reported below all come from one sample, sequenced in a study of vaccination and CD4 T cells after COVID-19. The treatment was: approximately 9-day PBMC culture with coronavirus spike peptide pools or control peptides (ViraFEST assay). Antigens for these TCRs are unknown. Sequencing of the DNA from cultured CD4+ T cells was carried out with the Oncomine TCR Beta short-read assay. TCRdb fed the PCR reads into MiXCR, producing one record per CDR3 protein. The table has 2,500 to 3,500 distinct CDR3 sequences, over 65% seen once. Sample: CD4+ T cells from blood, cultured in vitro. The receptors originated from a human donor who had recovered from COVID-19.

This clonotype showed up just once. The rearrangement links TRBV20-1 to TRBJ1-5, with 7 bases fitting TRBD1. The germline gives CDR1 DFQATT, CDR2 SNEGSKA (reference sequence). The V segment lost 4 bases and the J segment 1 base; nucleotides outside the gene matches: 7. The CDR3 contains 15 residues. CDR3 loop: CSAKKGGGSNQPQHF. CDR3 coding DNA: TGCAGTGCTAAAAAAGGGGGCGGAAGCAATCAGCCCCAGCATTTT.

The CDR3 region has the DNA TGTGCCAGTAGTGTCAGGGACAGGGGGGCTTCAAGCAATCAGCCCCAGCATTTT. Its translation: CASSVRDRGASSNQPQHF. The rearrangement links TRBV19 to TRBJ1-5; 11 nucleotides match TRBD1. The trim removed 5 bases at V and 1 base at J, leaving 10 bases unmatched. The CDR3 totals 18 residues. From germline, CDR1 is LNHDA and CDR2 SQIVND (reference sequence).

The chain recombines TRBV10-3 with TRBJ2-3; D may correspond to TRBD1 or TRBD2 (6 bases each). This CDR3 region has 15 residues. Trimming stripped 4 bases from V and 1 base from J, with 12 bases between. Germline V CDR1 and CDR2: ENHRY, SYGVKD. The CDR3 protein is CAISGRGEGTDTQYF. CDR3 sequence (DNA): TGTGCCATCAGTGGAAGGGGGGAGGGCACAGATACGCAGTATTTT.

This sequence joins TRBV6-1 and TRBJ1-2; perhaps TRBD1 as D (5 bases). V was clipped by 6 bases and J by 1 base, with 15 bases between them. There are 15 residues in the CDR3. Germline V lookup: CDR1 MNHNS, CDR2 SASEGT. CDR3 in DNA: TGTGCCAGCAGGAAACAGGTGGGGATTAACTATGGCTACACCTTC. Translated: CASRKQVGINYGYTF.

This chain joins TRBV28 and TRBJ1-2; 7 bases are shared with TRBD1. V lost 4 bases and J lost 4; bases outside the gene matches: 9. The CDR3 runs 15 residues. CDR1 is MDHEN and CDR2 is SYDVKM in the germline V gene. CDR3: CASSSPTGLGYGYTF. The CDR3 DNA is TGTGCCAGCAGTTCGCCGACAGGGCTTGGCTATGGCTACACCTTC.

The chain carries TRBV6-2 or TRBV6-3 and TRBJ1-5; the D is unclear. The CDR3 has 16 residues. V dropped 4 bases and J dropped 7 bases, with 20 bases sitting between them. Germline CDR1 reads MNHEY; CDR2 reads SVGEGT. The chain's CDR3 is CASSWRDLAFGQPQHF. CDR3 coding DNA: TGTGCCAGCAGTTGGAGGGATTTAGCGTTCGGGCAGCCCCAGCATTTT.

The sample holds a few counts of this clonotype. J is TRBJ1-2 and V is TRBV7-2, with D tentatively TRBD1 (5 bases). CDR1 and CDR2 (germline): SGHTA, FQGNSA. V dropped 3 bases and J dropped 11 bases, with 19 bases sitting between them. There are 14 residues in the CDR3. CDR3 amino acids: CASSLGVQGGKYTF. The CDR3 DNA reads as TGTGCCAGCAGCTTGGGAGTTCAGGGAGGGAAGTACACCTTC.

The V call is TRBV20-1, the J call TRBJ1-2, with D uncertain. Trimming left V 6 bases short and J 8 bases short, with 13 bases between. The CDR3 is made up of 11 amino acids. Germline V gives CDR1 DFQATT, CDR2 SNEGSKA (reference sequence). The CDR3 nucleotides read TGCAGTGCCCACCGTGAGGGAGGCTACACCTTC. This encodes CSAHREGGYTF.

This clonotype was counted only a few times. CDR3 sequence reads: CASSESVGGTDTQYF. The CDR3 DNA follows: TGTGCCAGCAGTGAATCTGTGGGGGGCACAGATACGCAGTATTTT. The chain links TRBV6-1 to TRBJ2-3, with D perhaps being TRBD1 or TRBD2 (5 bases each). This CDR3 is built from 15 residues. Germline CDR1 is MNHNS and CDR2 is SASEGT. With 2 bases removed from V and 1 base from J, the gap between germline ends came to 10 bases.

The rearrangement joins TRBV6-1 to TRBJ1-5, with TRBD1 as a possible D gene (5 bases). This CDR3 contains 15 residues. Germline lookup yields CDR1 MNHNS and CDR2 SASEGT. V was cut by 8 bases and J by 0 bases, with 14 bases left in between. The DNA of the CDR3 is TGTGCCAGCCATACAACAGGTGATAGCAATCAGCCCCAGCATTTT. Its protein product is CASHTTGDSNQPQHF.

V and J are TRBV20-1 and TRBJ1-2; maybe TRBD1 (5 bases). This CDR3 is 12 amino acids long. Deletions cut 6 bases from V and 2 bases from J, with 10 bases between. Germline V CDR1 and CDR2: DFQATT, SNEGSKA (reference sequence). CDR3 in amino acids: CSAKQANYGYTF. CDR3 DNA sequence: TGCAGTGCAAAACAGGCGAACTATGGCTACACCTTC.

The V gene is TRBV10-2, the J gene TRBJ2-2; D tentatively reads TRBD1 or TRBD2 (6 bases each). Trimming pared 7 bases from V and 0 bases from J, leaving 9 bases between. The CDR3 loop spans 14 amino acids. Germline V gene sequence: CDR1 WSHSY, CDR2 SAAADI. CDR3 sequence: CASMGGSNTGELFF. CDR3 DNA sequence: TGCGCCAGCATGGGGGGCTCGAACACCGGGGAGCTGTTTTTT.

The V and J genes are TRBV20-1 and TRBJ1-2, with 8 bases lining up with TRBD1. From germline, CDR1 is DFQATT and CDR2 SNEGSKA (reference sequence). With V trimmed by 3 bases and J by 1 base, 7 bases remained unmatched. This CDR3 has 15 residues. The CDR3 here is CSARGGTGHNYGYTF. CDR3 nucleotide sequence: TGCAGTGCTAGGGGGGGGACAGGACATAACTATGGCTACACCTTC.

The chain carries TRBV7-4 and TRBJ1-5; a possible D gene is TRBD1 (5 bases). Between the trimmed V and J ends, which lost 1 base and 4 bases, there was a span of 17 bases. CDR3 length equals 17 residues. The germline V gene encodes CDR1 SGHVT and CDR2 SQSDAQ. The CDR3 is CASSLGEVRALNQPQHF. DNA of the CDR3: TGTGCCAGCAGCTTAGGGGAGGTCAGGGCTCTGAATCAGCCCCAGCATTTT.

The chain carries TRBV9 and TRBJ2-1, with 7 nucleotides matching TRBD2. V dropped 4 bases and J dropped 10; count of bases not matched to a gene: 11. The germline CDR1 and CDR2 sequences are SGDLS and YYNGEE. The CDR3 contains 14 residues. The CDR3 sequence: CASSPQTSGGEQFF. DNA for the CDR3: TGTGCCAGCAGCCCCCAAACGTCCGGGGGGGAGCAGTTCTTC. The full variable domain, completed using reference TRBV9 and TRBJ2-1, is DSGVTQTPKHLITATGQRVTLRCSPRSGDLSVYWYQQSLDQGLQFLIQYYNGEERAKGNILERFSAQQFPDLHSELNLSSLELGDSALYFCASSPQTSGGEQFFGPGTRLTVL.

This clonotype is hyperexpanded. The rearrangement uses TRBV7-8 and TRBJ2-7; possible D gene TRBD1, 5 bases. Germline CDR1 is SGHVS and CDR2 is FQNEAQ. V was shortened by 5 bases and J by 0 bases, with 8 bases between the two germline ends. The CDR3 is made up of 13 amino acids. This chain's CDR3 is CASSMTDSYEQYF. The CDR3 region has the DNA TGTGCCAGCAGCATGACAGACTCCTACGAGCAGTACTTC. The whole variable domain, filled in from reference TRBV7-8 and TRBJ2-7, reads GAGVSQSPRYKVAKRGQDVALRCDPISGHVSLFWYQQALGQGPEFLTYFQNEAQLDKSGLPSDRFFAERPEGSVSTLKIQRTQQEDSAVYLCASSMTDSYEQYFGPGTRLTVT.

The chain has TRBV20-1 and TRBJ1-1; D is uncertain. Between the trimmed V and J ends, which lost 5 bases and 5 bases, there was a span of 9 bases. Germline CDR1 and CDR2: DFQATT and SNEGSKA (reference sequence). There are 11 residues in the CDR3. CDR3 region: CSAPRMTEAFF. The CDR3 DNA sequence: TGCAGTGCTCCGAGGATGACTGAAGCTTTCTTT.

This clonotype was observed a handful of times. J is TRBJ2-7 and V is TRBV10-3; 13 bases align to TRBD2. Germline CDR1 reads ENHRY; CDR2 reads SYGVKD. V dropped 11 bases and J dropped 4; count of bases not matched to a gene: 5. The CDR3 contains 13 residues. In nucleotides, the CDR3 is TGTGCCTCCACTAGCGGGGGGGCTTACGAGCAGTACTTC. It specifies CASTSGGAYEQYF.

The rearrangement joins TRBV11-2 to TRBJ1-1; D remains unclear. V lost 4 bases to trimming and J lost 1 base, with 16 bases between them. The CDR3 runs to 16 residues. Germline CDR1 is SGHAT and CDR2 is FQNNGV. In nucleotides, the CDR3 is TGTGCCAGCAGCTCCAGACCAGGTTTCTCGAACACTGAAGCTTTCTTT. Translating gives CASSSRPGFSNTEAFF. The entire variable domain, with the rest obtained from reference TRBV11-2 and TRBJ1-1, is as follows: EAGVAQSPRYKIIEKRQSVAFWCNPISGHATLYWYQQILGQGPKLLIQFQNNGVVDDSQLPKDRFSAERLKGVDSTLKIQPAKLEDSAVYLCASSSRPGFSNTEAFFGQGTRLTVV.

This clonotype was counted a few times. The rearrangement uses TRBV7-3 and TRBJ1-2; TRBD1 matches 7 bases. Germline lookup yields CDR1 SGHTA and CDR2 FQGTGA. The V gene end was trimmed by 5 bases and the J gene end by 6 bases; junction bases not matched to a gene: 6. The CDR3 covers 13 residues. The chain's CDR3 is CASSARQGDGYTF. The CDR3 DNA reads TGTGCCAGCAGCGCCCGACAGGGAGATGGCTACACCTTC.

The chain uses TRBV30 and TRBJ1-2, with D hard to call. This CDR3 is 14 amino acids long. Germline V gene sequence: CDR1 GTSNPN, CDR2 SVGIG (reference sequence). V was trimmed by 2 bases and J by 5 bases, leaving 15 bases between them. The CDR3 spells CAWSPDRWDYGYTF. CDR3 DNA: TGTGCCTGGAGTCCGGACCGTTGGGATTATGGCTACACCTTC.

The CDR3 here is CASSTGTYEQYF. CDR3 nucleotides: TGCGCCAGCAGCACTGGGACCTACGAGCAGTACTTC. The rearrangement links TRBV5-1 to TRBJ2-7, with no clear D. V was trimmed by 4 bases and J by 2 bases, leaving 7 bases between them. The V gene's germline CDR1 is SGHRS and CDR2 YFSETQ. The CDR3 extends over 12 amino acids.

The rearrangement links TRBV6-2 or TRBV6-3 to TRBJ1-6; 7 bases align to TRBD1. This CDR3 spans 16 amino acids. V lost 2 bases and J lost 14; bases outside the gene matches: 15. Germline CDR1 is MNHEY and CDR2 is SVGEGT. The CDR3 spells CASSYPKPGQIFTLHF. For the CDR3, the DNA is TGTGCCAGCAGTTACCCGAAACCGGGACAGATCTTCACCCTCCACTTT.

The CDR3 reads CASSLGASNQPQHF. The DNA for the CDR3 is TGTGCCAGCAGTTTAGGGGCAAGCAATCAGCCCCAGCATTTT. This rearrangement joins TRBV6-5 to TRBJ1-5; a possible D gene is TRBD1 (5 bases). The length of the CDR3 is 14 residues. From germline, CDR1 is MNHEY and CDR2 SVGAGI. The V gene lost 4 bases and the J gene lost 1 base, with 8 bases spanning the gap.

The chain is built from TRBV6-2 or TRBV6-3 and TRBJ1-3; D is perhaps TRBD1 (6 bases). Germline V gene data show CDR1 as MNHEY and CDR2 as SVGEGT. The CDR3 covers 15 residues. The V and J ends lost 6 bases and 0 bases respectively, with 12 bases between them. CDR3: CASRRDTHSGNTIYF. The CDR3 DNA follows: TGTGCCAGCAGGCGGGACACTCACTCTGGAAACACCATATATTTT.